These 10 T cell receptor beta chains share one sample of origin, sequenced in a study of blood T cell repertoires in COVID-19. Produced via immunoSEQ multiplex PCR; TCRdb's table is partial and in-frame only. This sample carries approximately 220,000 clones, about 85% of them seen once, and the ten largest clones take approximately 2.6%. The sample consisted of peripheral blood. These receptors came from a man between 45 and 60 years old who had recovered from COVID-19.

CDR3: CASRTSGTGPDEQFF. CDR3 bases: TGTGCCAGCAGAACCTCCGGGACAGGGCCGGATGAGCAGTTCTTC. The chain is built from TRBV7-9 and TRBJ2-1; 9 nucleotides align to TRBD1. Unmatched junction bases numbered 11, after V lost 6 bases and J lost 8 bases. Looked up from germline, CDR1 is SEHNR and CDR2 is FQNEAQ (reference sequence). This CDR3 spans 15 amino acids.

This chain links TRBV6-2 or TRBV6-3 with TRBJ2-1; 15 bases fit TRBD2. This CDR3 contains 17 residues. With V trimmed by 2 bases and J by 7 bases, 6 bases remained unmatched. Germline CDR1 MNHEY, CDR2 SVGEGT. The CDR3 sequence is CASSYRGLAGGRNEQFF. The CDR3 DNA follows: TGTGCCAGCAGTTACAGGGGACTAGCGGGAGGTAGGAATGAGCAGTTCTTC.

This clone was observed a few times. V gene TRBV7-2 combines with J gene TRBJ1-5, with 7 bases matching TRBD1. CDR1 SGHTA and CDR2 FQGNSA come from the germline V gene. J was trimmed by 6 bases and V by 1 base; bases with no gene match: 3. The CDR3 runs to 14 residues. The CDR3 protein is CASSLEGAVQPQHF. The CDR3 nucleotides are TGTGCCAGCAGCTTAGAGGGGGCGGTTCAGCCCCAGCATTTT.

This chain uses TRBV5-1 with TRBJ1-1, with 7 bases matching TRBD1. Germline CDR1 reads SGHRS; CDR2 reads YFSETQ. V shed 1 base, J shed 4 bases, and the junction held 4 bases outside the gene matches. The CDR3 is made up of 14 amino acids. This chain's CDR3 is CASSLTGQFTEAFF. CDR3 nucleotide sequence: TGCGCCAGCAGCTTGACGGGACAGTTCACTGAAGCTTTCTTT.

CDR3 in amino acids: CASSLGQGGIREAFF. CDR3 DNA: TGTGCCAGCAGCTTAGGACAGGGGGGCATCCGTGAAGCTTTCTTT. V is TRBV7-8 and J is TRBJ1-1; 9 bases are shared with TRBD1. In germline, CDR1 is SGHVS, CDR2 FQNEAQ. The junction had 7 bases not matched to a gene; V was cut back by 1 base and J by 7 bases. The CDR3 consists of 15 residues.

This clone was counted once. The chain employs TRBV7-8 and TRBJ1-6; 9 bases line up with TRBD1. With 5 bases clipped from V and 10 bases from J, the junction kept 9 bases outside the gene matches. The CDR3 contains 15 residues. Germline CDR1 and CDR2: SGHVS and FQNEAQ. The CDR3 region has the DNA TGTGCCAGCAGCCCGAGGACAGGGGATAGCTCACCCCTCCACTTT. It translates to CASSPRTGDSSPLHF.

The chain carries TRBV16 and TRBJ1-4; unclear D gene. Looked up from germline, CDR1 is KGHSY and CDR2 is FQNENV. CDR3 length equals 15 residues. The V end lost 0 bases, the J end lost 8 bases, and 13 bases lay between the germline ends. In nucleotides, the CDR3 is TGTGCCAGCAGCCAATCAGCGGGGTTAGGCGAAAAACTGTTTTTT. It translates to CASSQSAGLGEKLFF.

This chain uses TRBV5-1 with TRBJ2-1; a possible D gene is TRBD1 (5 bases). Germline values: CDR1 SGHRS, CDR2 YFSETQ. Trimming removed 0 bases from V and 5 bases from J, with 18 bases in between. This CDR3 region has 17 residues. CDR3 DNA: TGCGCCAGCAGCTTGGGAGGAAGGGGTTTTACGCACAATGAGCAGTTCTTC. Amino acid sequence: CASSLGGRGFTHNEQFF.

Turning to this clone: One end of the junction fails to match germline, which may point to a read error. This chain joins TRBV3-1 (or the pseudogene TRBV3-2) and TRBJ2-6; D gene ambiguous. Germline assignment: CDR1 LGHDT and CDR2 YNNKEL (reference sequence). The length of the CDR3 is 14 residues. In nucleotides, the CDR3 is TGTGTCAGCAGCCCTCCCTCTGGGGCCAACGTCCTGACTTTC. Protein: CVSSPPSGANVLTF.

This clone was observed a few times. CDR3: CASSTTGEGYTF. The CDR3, as DNA: TGCGCCAGCAGCACAACAGGGGAAGGCTACACCTTC. V gene TRBV5-1 combines with J gene TRBJ1-2; 7 bases fit TRBD1. Per the germline V gene, CDR1 is SGHRS and CDR2 is YFSETQ. Trimming removed 4 bases from V and 8 bases from J; junction bases left unmatched: 5. There are 12 residues in the CDR3.